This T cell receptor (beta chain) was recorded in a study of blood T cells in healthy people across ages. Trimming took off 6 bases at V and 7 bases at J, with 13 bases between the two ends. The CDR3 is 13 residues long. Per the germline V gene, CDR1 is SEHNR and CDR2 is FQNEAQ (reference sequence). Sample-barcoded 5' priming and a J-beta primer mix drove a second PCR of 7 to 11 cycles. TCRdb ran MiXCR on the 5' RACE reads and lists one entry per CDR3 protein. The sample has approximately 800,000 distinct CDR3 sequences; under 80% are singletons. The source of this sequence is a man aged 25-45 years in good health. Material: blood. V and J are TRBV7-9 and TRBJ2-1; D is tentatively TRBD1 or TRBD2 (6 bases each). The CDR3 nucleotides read TGTGCCAGCAGTGGAGGGGGTCAGAATGAGCAGTTCTTC. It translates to CASSGGGQNEQFF.